These T cell receptor beta chains were read from a single sample in a study of T cells in narcolepsy. Sequencing used immunoSEQ multiplex PCR; TCRdb keeps in-frame clones, though not all of them. This table has about 35,000 clones, more than 75% appearing once. Input material: memory (CD45RA-) CD4+ T cells from blood. Every receptor here comes from a human donor in good health. The CDR3 runs from the conserved cysteine through the conserved F or W. Fields, in order: V gene, clone size, D gene, J gene, CDR3 protein, CDR3 DNA. A D gene is named only where the DNA matches it firmly. Only part of the rows carry a size: once, few, many, or a class if the clone is expanded.

V gene: TRBV5-4
clone size: -
D gene: TRBD2
J gene: TRBJ2-1
CDR3 protein: CASTPLAGGRYNEQFF
CDR3 DNA: TGTGCCAGCACCCCTTTAGCGGGAGGGCGATACAATGAGCAGTTCTTC

V gene: TRBV7-7
clone size: -
D gene: TRBD1
J gene: TRBJ2-7
CDR3 protein: CASSLGDGQAYEQYF
CDR3 DNA: TGTGCTAGCAGCTTAGGAGACGGACAGGCCTACGAGCAGTACTTC

V gene: TRBV6-1
clone size: -
D gene: -
J gene: TRBJ1-1
CDR3 protein: CASNIAGGTEAFF
CDR3 DNA: TGTGCCAGCAACATAGCGGGAGGCACTGAAGCTTTCTTT

V gene: TRBV6-5
clone size: -
D gene: -
J gene: TRBJ1-2
CDR3 protein: CASSQAGGANYGYTF
CDR3 DNA: TGTGCCAGCAGCCAGGCGGGGGGCGCTAACTATGGCTACACCTTC

V gene: TRBV30
clone size: -
D gene: -
J gene: TRBJ1-5
CDR3 protein: CAWSVQGPVAQHF
CDR3 DNA: TGTGCCTGGAGTGTACAGGGCCCCGTGGCCCAGCATTTT

V gene: TRBV5-1
clone size: few
D gene: TRBD2
J gene: TRBJ2-2
CDR3 protein: CASRDSGGAPGELFF
CDR3 DNA: TGCGCCAGCAGGGACAGCGGGGGGGCCCCCGGGGAGCTGTTTTTT

V gene: TRBV7-4
clone size: -
D gene: -
J gene: TRBJ1-6
CDR3 protein: CASSWTSSYNSPLHF
CDR3 DNA: TGTGCCAGCAGCTGGACGAGCTCCTATAATTCACCCCTCCACTTT

V gene: TRBV7-9
clone size: few
D gene: -
J gene: TRBJ1-1
CDR3 protein: CASRRLYGERTEAFF
CDR3 DNA: TGTGCCAGCCGTAGACTCTATGGGGAGAGAACTGAAGCTTTCTTT

V gene: TRBV5-1
clone size: -
D gene: TRBD1
J gene: TRBJ2-1
CDR3 protein: CASTDRVDHSEQFF
CDR3 DNA: TGCGCCAGCACAGACAGGGTTGATCATAGTGAGCAGTTCTTC

V gene: TRBV9
clone size: -
D gene: TRBD2
J gene: TRBJ2-3
CDR3 protein: CASSPGTSGRITDTQYF
CDR3 DNA: TGTGCCAGCAGCCCAGGGACTAGCGGGAGGATCACAGATACGCAGTATTTT

V gene: TRBV6-5
clone size: once
D gene: -
J gene: TRBJ2-7
CDR3 protein: CASSPPGGYEQYF
CDR3 DNA: TGTGCCAGCAGTCCGCCCGGAGGTTACGAGCAGTACTTC

V gene: TRBV14
clone size: -
D gene: -
J gene: TRBJ2-3
CDR3 protein: CASSQELDTQYF
CDR3 DNA: TGTGCCAGCAGCCAAGAGCTGGATACGCAGTATTTT

V gene: TRBV19
clone size: -
D gene: -
J gene: TRBJ1-2
CDR3 protein: CASSYGVRYGYTF
CDR3 DNA: TGTGCCAGTAGCTACGGGGTCCGCTATGGCTACACCTTC

V gene: TRBV5-1
clone size: once
D gene: -
J gene: TRBJ2-7
CDR3 protein: CASSLVGAAPPYEQYF
CDR3 DNA: TGCGCCAGCAGCTTGGTTGGAGCCGCCCCCCCCTACGAGCAGTACTTC

V gene: TRBV11-2
clone size: -
D gene: TRBD2
J gene: TRBJ2-1
CDR3 protein: CASSTTSGGAEQFF
CDR3 DNA: TGTGCCAGCAGCACTACTAGCGGGGGGGCGGAGCAGTTCTTC

V gene: TRBV11-3
clone size: -
D gene: TRBD2
J gene: TRBJ2-1
CDR3 protein: CASSPRTSGRLFF
CDR3 DNA: TGTGCCAGCAGCCCCAGGACTAGCGGGAGGTTGTTCTTC

V gene: TRBV10-3
clone size: -
D gene: TRBD2
J gene: TRBJ2-1
CDR3 protein: CAISGERGSSYNEQFF
CDR3 DNA: TGTGCCATCAGTGGCGAGCGGGGGAGCTCCTACAATGAGCAGTTCTTC

V gene: TRBV19
clone size: -
D gene: TRBD2
J gene: TRBJ2-3
CDR3 protein: CASSRTSGVGDTQYF
CDR3 DNA: TGTGCCAGTAGCCGGACTAGCGGGGTCGGGGATACGCAGTATTTT

V gene: TRBV5-5
clone size: once
D gene: -
J gene: TRBJ2-5
CDR3 protein: CASSYRTDQETQYF
CDR3 DNA: TGTGCCAGCAGCTATCGAACAGACCAAGAGACCCAGTACTTC

V gene: TRBV30
clone size: -
D gene: -
J gene: TRBJ2-7
CDR3 protein: CAWSDRQAAVGEQYF
CDR3 DNA: TGTGCCTGGAGCGATCGACAGGCGGCTGTGGGGGAGCAGTACTTC

V gene: TRBV5-1
clone size: -
D gene: -
J gene: TRBJ2-2
CDR3 protein: CASSLSAREGIGELFF
CDR3 DNA: TGCGCCAGCAGCTTGAGTGCCCGCGAGGGCATCGGGGAGCTGTTTTTT

V gene: TRBV13
clone size: -
D gene: -
J gene: TRBJ1-2
CDR3 protein: CASSFTGTTIDYGYTF
CDR3 DNA: TGTGCCAGCAGCTTTACCGGAACAACGATTGACTATGGCTACACCTTC

V gene: TRBV6-1
clone size: -
D gene: -
J gene: TRBJ1-1
CDR3 protein: CASSEFGDPAWGTEAFF
CDR3 DNA: TGTGCCAGCAGTGAATTTGGGGACCCAGCATGGGGCACTGAAGCTTTCTTT

V gene: TRBV29-1
clone size: few
D gene: -
J gene: TRBJ1-1
CDR3 protein: CSVDQQGMNTEAFF
CDR3 DNA: TGCAGCGTTGATCAACAGGGCATGAACACTGAAGCTTTCTTT

V gene: TRBV2
clone size: few
D gene: -
J gene: TRBJ1-3
CDR3 protein: CASTGEGNTIYF
CDR3 DNA: TGTGCCAGCACAGGGGAAGGGAACACCATATATTTT

V gene: TRBV9
clone size: few
D gene: TRBD1
J gene: TRBJ1-2
CDR3 protein: CASSVALAGGGYGYTF
CDR3 DNA: TGTGCCAGCAGCGTAGCTCTGGCAGGGGGCGGCTATGGCTACACCTTC

V gene: TRBV7-2
clone size: -
D gene: -
J gene: TRBJ1-2
CDR3 protein: CASRRTAGPFDTF
CDR3 DNA: TGTGCCAGCAGACGGACGGCCGGTCCTTTCGACACCTTC

V gene: TRBV7-8
clone size: -
D gene: -
J gene: TRBJ1-2
CDR3 protein: CASSHDRVYGYTF
CDR3 DNA: TGTGCCAGCAGCCACGACAGAGTCTATGGCTACACCTTC

V gene: TRBV19
clone size: -
D gene: -
J gene: TRBJ2-2
CDR3 protein: CASSLQSDAGELFF
CDR3 DNA: TGTGCCAGTAGCTTGCAGTCGGACGCCGGGGAGCTGTTTTTT

V gene: TRBV7-9
clone size: -
D gene: -
J gene: TRBJ1-3
CDR3 protein: CASSLLREENTIYF
CDR3 DNA: TGTGCCAGCAGCTTACTCCGGGAGGAAAACACCATATATTTT

V gene: TRBV19
clone size: -
D gene: -
J gene: TRBJ1-3
CDR3 protein: CASIDGGYRGNTIYF
CDR3 DNA: TGTGCCAGTATCGACGGAGGTTACAGAGGAAACACCATATATTTT

V gene: TRBV6-5
clone size: -
D gene: -
J gene: TRBJ2-7
CDR3 protein: CASINPGTPTGEQYF
CDR3 DNA: TGTGCCAGCATAAATCCCGGGACTCCCACGGGCGAGCAGTACTTC

V gene: TRBV2
clone size: -
D gene: TRBD2
J gene: TRBJ2-1
CDR3 protein: CASGRGELLAEQFF
CDR3 DNA: TGTGCCAGCGGGAGGGGTGAACTTCTGGCTGAGCAGTTCTTC

V gene: TRBV27
clone size: -
D gene: TRBD1
J gene: TRBJ1-2
CDR3 protein: CASRQGAVGGYTF
CDR3 DNA: TGCGCCAGCAGGCAGGGGGCTGTGGGTGGCTACACCTTC

V gene: TRBV9
clone size: -
D gene: -
J gene: TRBJ2-1
CDR3 protein: CASSDNRDEQFF
CDR3 DNA: TGTGCCAGCAGCGACAACAGGGATGAGCAGTTCTTC

V gene: TRBV5-1
clone size: once
D gene: -
J gene: TRBJ1-1
CDR3 protein: CASSFRNDGRGGTEAFF
CDR3 DNA: TGCGCCAGCAGCTTTAGAAATGACGGTCGTGGAGGAACTGAAGCTTTCTTT

V gene: TRBV5-1
clone size: -
D gene: TRBD1
J gene: TRBJ2-5
CDR3 protein: CASSWTGQLQETQYF
CDR3 DNA: TGCGCCAGCAGCTGGACGGGACAGCTTCAAGAGACCCAGTACTTC